The clone carrying this TCR beta chain has only one observation. These data belong to a study of blood T cell repertoires in COVID-19. In the study overall: The United States, Italy and Spain were the sources of the acute and convalescent COVID-19 samples. Sources were T cells, B-cell-depleted T cells, or PBMCs; the material itself was cDNA or gDNA.

Source study methods: Using reference gene primer amplification, nucleated cell counts were estimated. Sequencing used immunoSEQ multiplex PCR; TCRdb keeps in-frame clones, though not all of them. That table is the source of V, J and clone size, and D and trimming were worked out from the DNA. Of fewer than 180,000 clones listed, around 85% were seen once; the top ten hold less than 3.5%. Source material: peripheral blood. The receptor's source is a man aged 65-85 years with acute or convalescent COVID-19.

CDR3 loop: CSVEGVRREELNTQYF. As DNA, the CDR3 is TGCAGCGTTGAAGGGGTAAGGCGGGAGGAACTAAATACGCAGTATTTT. The chain recombines TRBV29-1 with TRBJ2-3, with 8 bases lining up with TRBD2. In germline, CDR1 is SQVTM, CDR2 ANQGSEA. This CDR3 contains 16 residues. Trimming at V came to 1 base and at J to 7 bases, leaving 13 bases not matched to a gene.